Here is one T cell receptor (beta chain) with its context. Profiled with immunoSEQ multiplex PCR; TCRdb holds only in-frame clones, not every one. The repertoire holds some 48,000 clones, approximately 93% seen once, with about 10% in the top ten. Sequencing was done on a sample of PBMCs. This sequence was found in a man aged 40-50 years with rheumatoid arthritis.

CDR3 DNA: TGTGCCAGCAGCTTGAGAAGACGGGAAGAAAAACTGTTTTTT. Its translation: CASSLRRREEKLFF. The chain employs TRBV11-2 and TRBJ1-4; D gene unclear. Trimming left V 3 bases short and J 8 bases short, with 13 bases between. Germline V gene data show CDR1 as SGHAT and CDR2 as FQNNGV. There are 14 residues in the CDR3.